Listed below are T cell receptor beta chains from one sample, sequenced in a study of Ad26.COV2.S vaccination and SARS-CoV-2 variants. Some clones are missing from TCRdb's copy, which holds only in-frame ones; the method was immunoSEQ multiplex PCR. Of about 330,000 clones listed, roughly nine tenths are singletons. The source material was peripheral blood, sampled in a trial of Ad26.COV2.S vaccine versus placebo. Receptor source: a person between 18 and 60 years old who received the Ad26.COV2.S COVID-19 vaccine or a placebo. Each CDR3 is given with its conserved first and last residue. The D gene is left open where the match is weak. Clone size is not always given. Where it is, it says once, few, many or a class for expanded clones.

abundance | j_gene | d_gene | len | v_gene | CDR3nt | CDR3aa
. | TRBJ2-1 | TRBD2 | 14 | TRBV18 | TGTGCCAGCTCACCGCCGACTAGCGGCGATGAGCAGTTCTTC | CASSPPTSGDEQFF
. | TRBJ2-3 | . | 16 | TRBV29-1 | TGCAGCGTTGAAGGGGTCCAAGGGGGGGCCACAGATACGCAGTATTTT | CSVEGVQGGATDTQYF
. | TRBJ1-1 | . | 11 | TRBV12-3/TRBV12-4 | TGTGCCAGCAGTTTAGGTGGGGGGGCTTTCTTT | CASSLGGGAFF
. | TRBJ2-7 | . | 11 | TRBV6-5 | TGTGCCAGCAGTTATTTTTACGAGCAGTACTTC | CASSYFYEQYF
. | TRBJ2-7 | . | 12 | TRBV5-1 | TGCGCCAGCAGCTTGAACGGCTACGAGCAGTACTTC | CASSLNGYEQYF
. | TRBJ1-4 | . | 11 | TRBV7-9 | TGTGCCAGCAGCGTTAATGAAAAACTGTTTTTT | CASSVNEKLFF
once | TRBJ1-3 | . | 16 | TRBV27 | TGTGCCAGCAGTTTAAGCCGGACGGATCCTGGAAACACCATATATTTT | CASSLSRTDPGNTIYF
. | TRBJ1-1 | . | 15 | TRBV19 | TGTGCCAGTAGAGGCCGAGGGGGGAGTAATAGTGAAGCTTTCTTT | CASRGRGGSNSEAFF
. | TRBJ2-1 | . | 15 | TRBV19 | TGTGCCAGTTCCGGGACACCTGGCTCCTACAATGAGCAGTTCTTC | CASSGTPGSYNEQFF
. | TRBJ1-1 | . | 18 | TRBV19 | TGTGCCAGTTCCCCAATCATATACAGGGAAGGGAGGGACACTGAAGCTTTCTTT | CASSPIIYREGRDTEAFF
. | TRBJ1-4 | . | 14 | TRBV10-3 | TGTGCCATCAGCGAAGGGGAGACTAATGAAAAACTGTTTTTT | CAISEGETNEKLFF
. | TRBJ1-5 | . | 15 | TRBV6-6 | TGTGCCAGCAGTTACGAACCCTATAGCAATCAGCCCCAGCATTTT | CASSYEPYSNQPQHF
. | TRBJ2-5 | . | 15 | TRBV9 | TGTGCCAGCAGCCCATCGAGGGGGACCCTGGGGACCCAGTACTTC | CASSPSRGTLGTQYF
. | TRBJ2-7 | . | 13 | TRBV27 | TGTGCCAGCAGTTTTTCCAGGGGCTACGAGCAGTACTTC | CASSFSRGYEQYF
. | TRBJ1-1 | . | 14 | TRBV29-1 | TGCAGCGTTGCTGGGGGGTCTTGGAACACTGAAGCTTTCTTT | CSVAGGSWNTEAFF
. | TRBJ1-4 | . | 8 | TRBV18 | TGTGCCAGCTCCCCGGGCCGGTTT | CASSPGRF
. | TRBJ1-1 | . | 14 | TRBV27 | TGTGCCAGCAGTCGACAGGTCCCGAACACTGAAGCTTTCTTT | CASSRQVPNTEAFF
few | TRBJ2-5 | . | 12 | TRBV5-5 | TGTGCCAGCAGCTGGCCTGATGAAACCCAGTACTTC | CASSWPDETQYF
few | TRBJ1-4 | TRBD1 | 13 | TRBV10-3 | TGTGCCGCCACAGGGGGCTTTGATGAAAAACTGTTTTTT | CAATGGFDEKLFF
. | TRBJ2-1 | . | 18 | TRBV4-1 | TGCGCCAGCAGCCAAGATTTGTGGGGGGGCCTCCCCTCGGTAGAGCAGTTCTTC | CASSQDLWGGLPSVEQFF
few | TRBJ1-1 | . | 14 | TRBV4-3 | TGCGCCAGCAGCCAAGTTGGGGGAAACACTGAAGCTTTCTTT | CASSQVGGNTEAFF
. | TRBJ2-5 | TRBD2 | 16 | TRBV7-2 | TGTGCCAGCAGCTTAAAAGCGGGAGGGCCCCAAGAGACCCAGTACTTC | CASSLKAGGPQETQYF
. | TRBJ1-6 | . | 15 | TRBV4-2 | TGTGCCAGCAGCCAAGGCTGGGCGATTGGCTCACCCCTCCACTTT | CASSQGWAIGSPLHF
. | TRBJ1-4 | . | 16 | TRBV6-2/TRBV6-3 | TGTGCCAGCAGTTATGCCAGGGCCGCAACTAATGAAAAACTGTTTTTT | CASSYARAATNEKLFF
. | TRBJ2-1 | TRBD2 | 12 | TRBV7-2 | TGTGCCAGCAGCCCCCCCGGGGGGGAGAAGTTCTTC | CASSPPGGEKFF